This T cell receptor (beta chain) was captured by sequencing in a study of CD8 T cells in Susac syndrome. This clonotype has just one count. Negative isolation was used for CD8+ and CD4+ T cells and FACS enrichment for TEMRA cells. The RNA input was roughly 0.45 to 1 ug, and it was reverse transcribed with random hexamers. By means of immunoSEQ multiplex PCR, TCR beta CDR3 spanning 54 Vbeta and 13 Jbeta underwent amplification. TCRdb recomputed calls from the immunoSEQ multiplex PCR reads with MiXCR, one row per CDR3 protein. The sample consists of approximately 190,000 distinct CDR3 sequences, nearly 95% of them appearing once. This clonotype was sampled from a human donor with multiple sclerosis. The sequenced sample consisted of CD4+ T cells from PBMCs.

The CDR3 region is CASSPIGGTDTYEQYF. The CDR3 region has the DNA TGTGCCAGCTCACCAATCGGGGGGACCGATACCTACGAGCAGTACTTC. V gene TRBV18 combines with J gene TRBJ2-7; 7 bases are a match to TRBD2. In germline, CDR1 is KGHSH, CDR2 LQKENI. There are 16 residues in the CDR3. V shed 2 bases, J shed 2 bases, and the junction held 9 bases outside the gene matches.